This TCR beta chain was captured in a study of T-cell memory formation after mild COVID-19. In TCRdb, the 5' RACE reads were re-called with MiXCR into one record per CDR3 protein. The data show some 160,000 distinct CDR3 sequences, 13% seen once. This clonotype occurred a few times. The antigen remains unidentified. Study-wide results and caveats: The authors left the SARS-CoV-2 specificity of second-wave clones peaking on day 37 unconfirmed. Some clones that responded turned up in pre-infection memory, which suggests that cross-reactive memory joined in. From day 15 to 85, contracting clones were balanced between CD4 and CD8, whereas later expanders leaned toward CD4+. CD4+ contracting clones lay mainly in CM and EM, CD8+ ones in EMRA.

This TCR derives from a man younger than 30 who had mild COVID-19 (a few samples of this study predate the infection). Cell type and time point are not known. Sequenced input: PBMCs or a T cell subset sorted from them (not recorded which).

CDR3: CASATGEGQPQHF. CDR3 coding DNA: TGTGCCAGCGCTACAGGGGAGGGTCAGCCCCAGCATTTT. This chain uses TRBV25-1 with TRBJ1-5; 7 positions match TRBD1. CDR3 length: 13 amino acids. V lost 8 bases and J lost 6; bases outside the gene matches: 7. Germline values: CDR1 MGHDK, CDR2 SYGVNS.